This TCR beta chain stems from a study of blood T cell repertoires in COVID-19. Across the whole study: The United States, Italy and Spain provided the acute and convalescent COVID-19 samples. Sources were T cells, B-cell-depleted T cells, or PBMCs; the material itself was cDNA or gDNA.

As handled by the study authors: Estimated nucleated cell counts came from reference gene primer amplification. The assay was immunoSEQ multiplex PCR, and TCRdb's table has in-frame clones only and misses some. V and J calls and clone size come straight from that table; D and trimming were deduced from the DNA. The repertoire consists of approximately 240,000 clones, with about 86% occurring once and the leading ten covering roughly 3%. The TCR sequence derives from a woman aged 25 to 45 who had recovered from COVID-19. The sample consisted of peripheral blood.

CDR3 region: CASSTRTGRTSGGRSSYEQYF. DNA for the CDR3: TGTGCCAGCAGCACTCGGACAGGTCGGACTAGCGGGGGGCGAAGCTCCTACGAGCAGTACTTC. V and J are TRBV7-9 and TRBJ2-7; the match to TRBD2 covers 14 bases. The germline CDR1 and CDR2 sequences are SEHNR and FQNEAQ (reference sequence). The CDR3 spans 21 residues. With 5 bases clipped from V and 0 bases from J, the junction kept 18 bases outside the gene matches.